This is a list of T cell receptor beta chains from one sample in a study of blood T cell repertoires in COVID-19. Sequencing used immunoSEQ multiplex PCR; TCRdb keeps in-frame clones, though not all of them. The repertoire includes approximately 55,000 clones, 90% of them detected once, and roughly 6.2% sits in the top ten. Sequencing input: peripheral blood. Receptor source: a middle-aged man with acute or convalescent COVID-19. The CDR3 runs from the conserved cysteine through the conserved F or W. D genes are given only for firm matches. Size tells how often a clone was seen (once, few, many) or the class of an expanded clone, and some rows leave it out.

V gene: TRBV5-8
D gene: TRBD1
clone size: NA
J gene: TRBJ2-1
CDR3 DNA: TGTGCCAGCAGCTTGAACAGGGGGCTCGACAATGAGCAGTTCTTC
CDR3 protein: CASSLNRGLDNEQFF

V gene: TRBV27
D gene: NA
clone size: NA
J gene: TRBJ1-2
CDR3 DNA: TGTGCCAGCAGTTCCAACGGGGAATGGGGTGGCTACACCTTC
CDR3 protein: CASSSNGEWGGYTF

V gene: TRBV5-8
D gene: NA
clone size: NA
J gene: TRBJ2-5
CDR3 DNA: TGTGCCAGCAGCGTCTCGGTCATACAAGAGACCCAGTACTTC
CDR3 protein: CASSVSVIQETQYF

V gene: TRBV23-1
D gene: TRBD1
clone size: NA
J gene: TRBJ2-7
CDR3 DNA: TGCGCCAGCAGTCAATTATTTAAGGAGGCCGGGACAGCTTTTCCCTACGAGCAGTACTTC
CDR3 protein: CASSQLFKEAGTAFPYEQYF

V gene: TRBV30
D gene: NA
clone size: NA
J gene: TRBJ2-7
CDR3 DNA: TGTGCCTGGAGTGTACAACTAGCATACGAGCAGTACTTC
CDR3 protein: CAWSVQLAYEQYF

V gene: TRBV5-1
D gene: NA
clone size: NA
J gene: TRBJ2-3
CDR3 DNA: TGCGCCAGCAGCCCCAGGGTATCGGATACGCAGTATTTT
CDR3 protein: CASSPRVSDTQYF

V gene: TRBV11-2
D gene: NA
clone size: once
J gene: TRBJ2-7
CDR3 DNA: TGTGCCAGCATCTCCCAGCCACAGGGTGAATACGAGCAGTACTTC
CDR3 protein: CASISQPQGEYEQYF

V gene: TRBV30
D gene: TRBD2
clone size: NA
J gene: TRBJ2-5
CDR3 DNA: TGTGCCTGTTACGCGGGAGTTAGTCAAGAGACCCAGTACTTC
CDR3 protein: CACYAGVSQETQYF

V gene: TRBV30
D gene: NA
clone size: NA
J gene: TRBJ1-2
CDR3 DNA: TGTGCCTGGACGGAGGAGAACTATGGCTACACCTTC
CDR3 protein: CAWTEENYGYTF

V gene: TRBV5-5
D gene: NA
clone size: NA
J gene: TRBJ1-4
CDR3 DNA: TGTGCCAGCAGCTTGTACGGTGAAAAACTGTTTTTT
CDR3 protein: CASSLYGEKLFF

V gene: TRBV5-1
D gene: NA
clone size: NA
J gene: TRBJ2-2
CDR3 DNA: TGCGCCAGCAGCTTGGGACAGACGAGTAGTAACACCGGGGAGCTGTTTTTT
CDR3 protein: CASSLGQTSSNTGELFF

V gene: TRBV21-1
D gene: NA
clone size: NA
J gene: TRBJ1-2
CDR3 DNA: TGTGCCAGCAGCATCGCCCAGGCGGGGAACTATGGCTACACCTTC
CDR3 protein: CASSIAQAGNYGYTF

V gene: TRBV5-1
D gene: TRBD1
clone size: NA
J gene: TRBJ2-1
CDR3 DNA: TGCGCCAGCAGCTTGGTGCAGGGGGTTGACAATGAGCAGTTCTTC
CDR3 protein: CASSLVQGVDNEQFF

V gene: TRBV7-9
D gene: TRBD1
clone size: NA
J gene: TRBJ1-2
CDR3 DNA: TGTGCCAGCAGCTTATTTGCGGATTCGGGACAGGGGCCCTACACCTTC
CDR3 protein: CASSLFADSGQGPYTF

V gene: TRBV7-2
D gene: NA
clone size: NA
J gene: TRBJ1-2
CDR3 DNA: TGTGCCAGCAGCTTATTAGGAGACAGTTATGGCTACACCTTC
CDR3 protein: CASSLLGDSYGYTF

V gene: TRBV5-1
D gene: TRBD2
clone size: NA
J gene: TRBJ2-1
CDR3 DNA: TGCGCCAGCAGCGGGAATAGCGGGAGTATAGGAGAGCAGTTCTTC
CDR3 protein: CASSGNSGSIGEQFF

V gene: TRBV13
D gene: NA
clone size: once
J gene: TRBJ1-2
CDR3 DNA: TGTGCCAGCAGCCCGCCGGAAGGGGGCTATGGCTACACCTTC
CDR3 protein: CASSPPEGGYGYTF

V gene: TRBV19
D gene: NA
clone size: NA
J gene: TRBJ1-1
CDR3 DNA: TGTGCCAGTAGTGCACGGCAGGCCTCCATGAACACTGAAGCTTTCTTT
CDR3 protein: CASSARQASMNTEAFF

V gene: TRBV24-1
D gene: TRBD1
clone size: NA
J gene: TRBJ1-2
CDR3 DNA: TGTGCCACCAGTGACGGACAGGACGGCTACACCTTC
CDR3 protein: CATSDGQDGYTF

V gene: TRBV9
D gene: TRBD1
clone size: NA
J gene: TRBJ1-1
CDR3 DNA: TGTGCCAGCAGCGCCGACAATCCGGGACAGGGGCGGTGGACTGAAGCTTTCTTT
CDR3 protein: CASSADNPGQGRWTEAFF

V gene: TRBV25-1
D gene: TRBD2
clone size: NA
J gene: TRBJ2-7
CDR3 DNA: TGTGCCAGCAGAAGTAGCGGGGGATCCTACGAGCAGTACTTC
CDR3 protein: CASRSSGGSYEQYF

V gene: TRBV12-3/TRBV12-4
D gene: TRBD1
clone size: NA
J gene: TRBJ2-7
CDR3 DNA: TGTGCCAGCAGTTTGGGACAGGGAAGCGAGCAGTACTTC
CDR3 protein: CASSLGQGSEQYF

V gene: TRBV6-5
D gene: TRBD2
clone size: NA
J gene: TRBJ2-7
CDR3 DNA: TGTGCCAGCAGTTACGCTAGCGGGACTTCCTACGAGCAGTACTTC
CDR3 protein: CASSYASGTSYEQYF

V gene: TRBV7-2
D gene: TRBD2
clone size: few
J gene: TRBJ2-7
CDR3 DNA: TGTGCCAGCAGCCTCAGTCCCGGGACTAGCGTTTCCGAGCAGTACTTC
CDR3 protein: CASSLSPGTSVSEQYF

V gene: TRBV19
D gene: NA
clone size: NA
J gene: TRBJ1-5
CDR3 DNA: TGTGCCAGTAGTGACCTAGGACAGATACAATCAGCTCGGCATTTT
CDR3 protein: CASSDLGQIQSARHF

V gene: TRBV30
D gene: TRBD2
clone size: NA
J gene: TRBJ2-1
CDR3 DNA: TGTGCCTGGAGCCGTACCCCCCCTACAGCGGGGACCTACAATGAGCAGTTCTTC
CDR3 protein: CAWSRTPPTAGTYNEQFF

V gene: TRBV7-9
D gene: TRBD2
clone size: NA
J gene: TRBJ2-1
CDR3 DNA: TGTGCCAGCAGCCCACCTGGGGGACTAGCTAGGAATGAGCAGTTCTTC
CDR3 protein: CASSPPGGLARNEQFF

V gene: TRBV24-1
D gene: TRBD1
clone size: NA
J gene: TRBJ1-5
CDR3 DNA: TGTGCCACCTCCGACCCGAAGGGGACAGACTTTTATAGCAATCAGCCCCAGCATTTT
CDR3 protein: CATSDPKGTDFYSNQPQHF

V gene: TRBV6-1
D gene: NA
clone size: NA
J gene: TRBJ1-6
CDR3 DNA: TGTGCCAGCAGTGAAGGTCGCAGGGGTAATTCACCCCTCCACTTT
CDR3 protein: CASSEGRRGNSPLHF

V gene: TRBV5-1
D gene: NA
clone size: NA
J gene: TRBJ2-3
CDR3 DNA: TGCGCCAGCAGCTTTCCAAAGGGAGTAACAGATACGCAGTATTTT
CDR3 protein: CASSFPKGVTDTQYF

V gene: TRBV10-3
D gene: NA
clone size: NA
J gene: TRBJ2-3
CDR3 DNA: TGTGCCAACGCGGAGGGCCGGAGCACAGATACGCAGTATTTT
CDR3 protein: CANAEGRSTDTQYF

V gene: TRBV14
D gene: TRBD1
clone size: NA
J gene: TRBJ2-7
CDR3 DNA: TGTGCCAGCAGCCTTCGGGCAGGGGGCGCTTCGAGGCTGGGTTCCTTTGAGCAGTACTTC
CDR3 protein: CASSLRAGGASRLGSFEQYF

V gene: TRBV3-1/TRBV3-2
D gene: NA
clone size: few
J gene: TRBJ1-5
CDR3 DNA: TGTGCCAGCAGCTTCGGGACACCTAGCAATCAGCCCCAGCATTTT
CDR3 protein: CASSFGTPSNQPQHF

V gene: TRBV5-1
D gene: TRBD1
clone size: NA
J gene: TRBJ1-3
CDR3 DNA: TGCGCCAGCAGCTTGGCGGGACAGCCTGGAAACACCATATATTTT
CDR3 protein: CASSLAGQPGNTIYF

V gene: TRBV7-9
D gene: NA
clone size: once
J gene: TRBJ1-4
CDR3 DNA: TGTGCCAGCAGCTACTTTAAAGGACAATCTAATGAAAAACTGTTTTTT
CDR3 protein: CASSYFKGQSNEKLFF

V gene: TRBV19
D gene: NA
clone size: NA
J gene: TRBJ2-2
CDR3 DNA: TGTGCCAGTAGTATGGGGCGTGGGGAGCTGTTTTTT
CDR3 protein: CASSMGRGELFF

V gene: TRBV5-1
D gene: TRBD2
clone size: NA
J gene: TRBJ2-2
CDR3 DNA: TGCGCCAGCAGCTTGGGTAGCGGGACTACCGGGGAGCTGTTTTTT
CDR3 protein: CASSLGSGTTGELFF

V gene: TRBV6-5
D gene: TRBD1
clone size: NA
J gene: TRBJ1-3
CDR3 DNA: TGTGCCAGCAGCATTACAGGGGCTGGAAACACCATATATTTT
CDR3 protein: CASSITGAGNTIYF

V gene: TRBV10-1
D gene: TRBD2
clone size: NA
J gene: TRBJ2-3
CDR3 DNA: TGCGCCAGCAGTGGATACGAGCGGGAGTTTGCAGATACGCAGTATTTT
CDR3 protein: CASSGYEREFADTQYF

V gene: TRBV19
D gene: NA
clone size: NA
J gene: TRBJ1-2
CDR3 DNA: TGTGCCAGCGCCGTGGTCGGTCCTAACTATGGCTACACCTTC
CDR3 protein: CASAVVGPNYGYTF

V gene: TRBV6-5
D gene: NA
clone size: once
J gene: TRBJ2-1
CDR3 DNA: TGTGCCAGCAGTTACTCGGCCGGGGGTACCTACAATGAGCAGTTCTTC
CDR3 protein: CASSYSAGGTYNEQFF

V gene: TRBV19
D gene: NA
clone size: NA
J gene: TRBJ1-6
CDR3 DNA: TGTGCCAGTAGTATCGGGCGGACCGGGGATTCACCCCTCCACTTT
CDR3 protein: CASSIGRTGDSPLHF

V gene: TRBV7-7
D gene: NA
clone size: NA
J gene: TRBJ1-3
CDR3 DNA: TGTGCCAGCAGCCCCCCTAACGGAAACACCATATATTTT
CDR3 protein: CASSPPNGNTIYF

V gene: TRBV24-1
D gene: NA
clone size: NA
J gene: TRBJ2-5
CDR3 DNA: TGTGCCACCAGTGAACCAGGGATGGAGACCCAGTACTTC
CDR3 protein: CATSEPGMETQYF

V gene: TRBV7-2
D gene: TRBD1
clone size: NA
J gene: TRBJ2-1
CDR3 DNA: TGTGCCAGCAGCCTCCGACAGGGATGGGACAATGAGCAGTTCTTC
CDR3 protein: CASSLRQGWDNEQFF

V gene: TRBV12-3/TRBV12-4
D gene: TRBD1
clone size: NA
J gene: TRBJ1-2
CDR3 DNA: TGTGCCAGCAGTTTACAGGGGGCTGGGGGCTACACCTTC
CDR3 protein: CASSLQGAGGYTF

V gene: TRBV12-3/TRBV12-4
D gene: NA
clone size: NA
J gene: TRBJ2-7
CDR3 DNA: TGTGCCAGCAGTCGGACTGGCGAGCAGTACTTC
CDR3 protein: CASSRTGEQYF

V gene: TRBV6-5
D gene: TRBD2
clone size: NA
J gene: TRBJ2-3
CDR3 DNA: TGTGCCTCCAAGTCGGGCGGGAGTACAGATACGCAGTATTTT
CDR3 protein: CASKSGGSTDTQYF

V gene: TRBV18
D gene: NA
clone size: NA
J gene: TRBJ2-7
CDR3 DNA: TGTGCCAGCTCACCGGTCCAGAGCGAGCGCTACGAGCAGTACTTC
CDR3 protein: CASSPVQSERYEQYF

V gene: TRBV11-1
D gene: TRBD2
clone size: NA
J gene: TRBJ2-1
CDR3 DNA: TGTGCCAGCAGCTTACGAGCGGGAGGTATCGAGCAGTTCTTC
CDR3 protein: CASSLRAGGIEQFF

V gene: TRBV19
D gene: TRBD1
clone size: NA
J gene: TRBJ2-3
CDR3 DNA: TGTGCCAGTAGTACCGTACAGGGGGTAGGAACAGATACGCAGTATTTT
CDR3 protein: CASSTVQGVGTDTQYF

V gene: TRBV6-2/TRBV6-3
D gene: NA
clone size: NA
J gene: TRBJ2-3
CDR3 DNA: TGTGCCAGCAGTTACGGACCCGGGACTAGCACAGATACGCAGTATTTT
CDR3 protein: CASSYGPGTSTDTQYF

V gene: TRBV10-2
D gene: NA
clone size: NA
J gene: TRBJ1-5
CDR3 DNA: TGCGCCAGCAGTGTGGGAGGGGATAGCAATCAGCCCCAGCATTTT
CDR3 protein: CASSVGGDSNQPQHF

V gene: TRBV5-1
D gene: NA
clone size: NA
J gene: TRBJ2-2
CDR3 DNA: TGCGCCAGCAGCCAAACTAGCATCGGGGAGCTGTTTTTT
CDR3 protein: CASSQTSIGELFF

V gene: TRBV7-2
D gene: NA
clone size: NA
J gene: TRBJ2-1
CDR3 DNA: TGTGCCAGCAGCTTAGTCGGTGATGAGCAGTTCTTC
CDR3 protein: CASSLVGDEQFF

V gene: TRBV25-1
D gene: NA
clone size: NA
J gene: TRBJ2-3
CDR3 DNA: TGTGCCAGCAGTCAGTCGACGGGTCCTAGCACAGATACGCAGTATTTT
CDR3 protein: CASSQSTGPSTDTQYF

V gene: TRBV3-1/TRBV3-2
D gene: NA
clone size: NA
J gene: TRBJ2-7
CDR3 DNA: TGTGCCAGCAGCCAAGACACCAGGGGCAGTCCCTACGAGCAGTACTTC
CDR3 protein: CASSQDTRGSPYEQYF

V gene: TRBV6-6
D gene: NA
clone size: NA
J gene: TRBJ2-3
CDR3 DNA: TGTGCCAGCAGTACCCTCGTAGAGAAGCAGTATTTT
CDR3 protein: CASSTLVEKQYF

V gene: TRBV24-1
D gene: NA
clone size: NA
J gene: TRBJ1-1
CDR3 DNA: TGTGCCACCGCGCGTTCCGACACTGAAGCTTTCTTT
CDR3 protein: CATARSDTEAFF